Reported below is one T cell receptor beta chain. Its target is not known. These data are taken from a study of cytomegalovirus exposure and HLA in healthy donors. Study-level findings and limits: Reportedly, cytomegalovirus status was diagnosed with high sensitivity and specificity. Within a later analysis, the majority of CMV-associated TCR beta chains appeared HLA-restricted.

The V and J ends lost 8 bases and 7 bases, in that order; junction bases with no gene match: 5. The CDR3 consists of 13 residues. Germline loops: CDR1 SNHLY, CDR2 FYNNEI. Vbeta (60) and Jbeta (13) primers were used in the PCR. Sequencing was performed with immunoSEQ multiplex PCR; in TCRdb, only in-frame clones are kept and a portion is missing. This table has 90,000 to 150,000 clones, about 80% appearing once. Material: PBMCs. The clonotype comes from a woman in her thirties or forties in good health and CMV-seropositive. The V gene is TRBV2, the J gene TRBJ1-6; 7 nucleotides agree with TRBD1. This chain's CDR3 is CASSGQENSPLHF. The CDR3 coding sequence is TGTGCCAGCTCCGGACAGGAAAATTCACCCCTCCACTTT.